Each of the 9 T cell receptor beta chains below was sequenced from the same sample in a study of OX40 agonist ivuxolimab in advanced cancers. Repertoires were generated with immunoSEQ multiplex PCR, while TCRdb's copy carries only in-frame clones and drops some. The sample carries 55,000 to 60,000 clones, 84% recorded once. The sample in question was CD4+ or CD8+ T cells sorted from blood, obtained in a trial of the OX40 agonist ivuxolimab. These receptors were collected from an adult with an advanced solid tumor such as melanoma, head and neck, liver or kidney cancer.

The chain couples TRBV6-5 to TRBJ2-6; a weak D match, TRBD2 (7 bases). The V end lost 6 bases, the J end lost 3 bases, and 12 bases lay between the germline ends. The V gene's germline CDR1 is MNHEY and CDR2 SVGAGI. There are 15 residues in the CDR3. The CDR3 reads CASRLGGGGANVLTF. DNA for the CDR3: TGTGCCAGCAGATTAGGGGGGGGTGGGGCCAACGTCCTGACTTTC.

The CDR3 reads CAWSVTLDEQYF. The CDR3 DNA follows: TGTGCCTGGAGTGTAACCCTCGACGAGCAGTACTTC. V gene TRBV30 combines with J gene TRBJ2-7; unclear D gene. The CDR3 is 12 amino acids. CDR1 is GTSNPN and CDR2 is SVGIG in the germline V gene (reference sequence). Trimming stripped 0 bases from V and 5 bases from J, with 8 bases between.

Details on this clone: This sample also contains other DNA sequences that code for the same CDR3. The V and J genes are TRBV5-6 and TRBJ1-2; TRBD1 matches at 11 bases. Germline V CDR1 and CDR2: SGHDT, YYEEEE. The CDR3 extends over 16 amino acids. Trimming cost V 7 bases and J 6 bases; bases outside gene matches: 14. CDR3: CASPDRGLHLTHGYTF. The CDR3 nucleotides are TGTGCCAGCCCGGACAGGGGGCTTCATCTAACCCATGGCTACACCTTC.

This rearrangement joins TRBV18 to TRBJ1-2; 7 bases are shared with TRBD1. V shed 3 bases and J 7 bases; nucleotides not matched to a gene: 8. The germline gives CDR1 KGHSH, CDR2 LQKENI. The CDR3 is 14 amino acids. In DNA, the CDR3 is TGTGCCAGCTCACCGGGTGACAGGGTGTCTGGCTACACCTTC. It specifies CASSPGDRVSGYTF.

This rearrangement joins TRBV11-2 to TRBJ1-3, with D possibly matching TRBD1 (6 bases). Germline V gene data show CDR1 as SGHAT and CDR2 as FQNNGV. CDR3 length: 18 residues. V was trimmed by 0 bases and J by 0 bases, leaving 15 bases between them. CDR3 loop: CASSLEASGTNSGNTIYF. DNA of the CDR3: TGTGCCAGCAGCTTAGAAGCGTCCGGGACAAACTCTGGAAACACCATATATTTT. The full variable domain, its missing parts supplied by reference TRBV11-2 and TRBJ1-3, is EAGVAQSPRYKIIEKRQSVAFWCNPISGHATLYWYQQILGQGPKLLIQFQNNGVVDDSQLPKDRFSAERLKGVDSTLKIQPAKLEDSAVYLCASSLEASGTNSGNTIYFGEGSWLTVV.

The chain links TRBV28 to TRBJ1-4; D is ambiguous. V was shortened by 2 bases and J by 6 bases, with 4 bases between the two germline ends. There are 12 residues in the CDR3. CDR1 is MDHEN and CDR2 is SYDVKM in the germline V gene. The CDR3 spells CASSLADEKLFF. The CDR3 nucleotides are TGTGCCAGCAGTTTAGCGGATGAAAAACTGTTTTTT.

CDR3 residues: CASSDSDRAGEQFF. DNA for the CDR3: TGTGCCAGCAGTGACTCGGACAGGGCAGGTGAGCAGTTCTTC. V is TRBV6-4 and J is TRBJ2-1, with 8 bases identical to TRBD1. Germline V gene sequence: CDR1 MRHNA, CDR2 SNTAGT. Unmatched junction bases numbered 4, after V lost 0 bases and J lost 9 bases. The CDR3 is 14 residues long.

This chain joins TRBV14 and TRBJ2-1, with TRBD2 matching over 9 bases. The V gene end was trimmed by 3 bases and the J gene end by 1 base; junction bases not matched to a gene: 1. The CDR3 runs to 15 residues. Germline V CDR1 and CDR2: SGHDN, FVKESK. CDR3 sequence: CASSQTSGSYNEQFF. The CDR3 nucleotides are TGTGCCAGCAGCCAGACTAGCGGATCCTACAATGAGCAGTTCTTC.

This clone has a handful of counts. This sequence joins TRBV2 and TRBJ1-1, with 7 nucleotides matching TRBD1. V lost 6 bases, J lost 4 bases, and 5 bases stayed unmatched. Germline CDR1 and CDR2: SNHLY and FYNNEI. The CDR3 contains 13 residues. The CDR3 region is CASRNYRGTEAFF. DNA for the CDR3: TGTGCCAGCAGAAATTACAGGGGCACTGAAGCTTTCTTT.